One TCR beta chain is described in this entry. Its antigen is not known. Reverse transcription of about 0.45 to 1 ug RNA was performed with random hexamers. TCRdb reprocessed the immunoSEQ multiplex PCR reads via MiXCR and lists one record per CDR3 protein. Among approximately 120,000 distinct CDR3 sequences listed, just over 90% were seen once. The germline V gene encodes CDR1 LNHDA and CDR2 SQIVND (reference sequence). The CDR3 extends over 15 amino acids. Trimming removed 4 bases at V and 1 base at J, with 13 bases between. The sample is drawn from a study of CD8 T cells in Susac syndrome. Study results and caveats: The authors acknowledged that their TCR sequencing and HLA analysis involved a relatively small number of individuals.

Through negative isolation, CD4+ and CD8+ T cells were obtained, while TEMRA cells were enriched using FACS. The source material was CD8+ T cells from PBMCs. The TCR was taken from a human donor with multiple sclerosis. The rearrangement uses TRBV19 and TRBJ1-1; a possible D gene is TRBD1 (6 bases). As DNA, the CDR3 is TGTGCCAGTAGTACGCAGAACAGGGCGAACACTGAAGCTTTCTTT. Its translation: CASSTQNRANTEAFF.